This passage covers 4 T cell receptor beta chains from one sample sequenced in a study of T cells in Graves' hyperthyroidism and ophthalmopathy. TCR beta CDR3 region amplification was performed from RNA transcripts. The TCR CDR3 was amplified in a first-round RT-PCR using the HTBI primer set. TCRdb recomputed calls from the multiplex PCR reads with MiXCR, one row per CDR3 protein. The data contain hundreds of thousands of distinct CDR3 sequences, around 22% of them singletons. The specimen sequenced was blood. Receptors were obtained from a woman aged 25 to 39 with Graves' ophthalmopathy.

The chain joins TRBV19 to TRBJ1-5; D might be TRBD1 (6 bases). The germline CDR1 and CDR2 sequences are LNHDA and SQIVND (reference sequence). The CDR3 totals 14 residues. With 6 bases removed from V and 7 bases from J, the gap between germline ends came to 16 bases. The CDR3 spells CASSLPGARQPQHF. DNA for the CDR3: TGTGCCAGTAGCCTACCGGGGGCAAGACAGCCCCAGCATTTT. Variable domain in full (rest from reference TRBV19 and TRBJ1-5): DGGITQSPKYLFRKEGQNVTLSCEQNLNHDAMYWYRQDPGQGLRLIYYSQIVNDFQKGDIAEGYSVSREKKESFPLTVTSAQKNPTAFYLCASSLPGARQPQHFGDGTRLSIL.

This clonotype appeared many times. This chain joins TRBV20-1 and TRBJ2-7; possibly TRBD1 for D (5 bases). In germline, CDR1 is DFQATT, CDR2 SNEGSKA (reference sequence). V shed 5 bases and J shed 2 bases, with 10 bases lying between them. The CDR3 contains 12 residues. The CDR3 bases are TGCAGTGCTCCGGACAAGCCCTACGAGCAGTACTTC. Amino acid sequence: CSAPDKPYEQYF.

CDR3: CASSNPGQGAGEQYF. CDR3 DNA: TGTGCCAGCAGTAATCCGGGACAGGGGGCTGGGGAGCAGTACTTC. The chain uses TRBV6-1 and TRBJ2-7; TRBD1 agrees at 12 bases. With 5 bases clipped from V and 7 bases from J, the junction kept 9 bases outside the gene matches. This CDR3 comprises 15 residues. Germline-derived CDR1 and CDR2 are MNHNS and SASEGT.

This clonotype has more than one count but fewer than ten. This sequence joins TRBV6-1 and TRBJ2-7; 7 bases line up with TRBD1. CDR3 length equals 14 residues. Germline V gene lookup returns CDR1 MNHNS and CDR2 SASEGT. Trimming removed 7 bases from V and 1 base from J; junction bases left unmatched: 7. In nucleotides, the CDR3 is TGTGCCAGCACCTCCGGGACAGTATCCTACGAGCAGTACTTC. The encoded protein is CASTSGTVSYEQYF.